This T cell receptor (beta chain) was captured by sequencing in a study of blood T cell repertoires in COVID-19. Overall study context: Acute and convalescent COVID-19 samples came from the United States, Italy and Spain.

Participants spanned ages roughly 18 to 90 years and resided in 20 to 30 US areas. Cohort 3 recovered donors had two negative PCRs, clearance, or symptom resolution. CDR1 is SGHTA, CDR2 FQGTGA, per germline. The CDR3 is made up of 14 amino acids. V lost 0 bases, J lost 6 bases, and 8 bases lay in between. Data came from immunoSEQ multiplex PCR; TCRdb stores just in-frame clones and leaves some out. The sample has 250,000 or so clones; around nine tenths are singletons. The receptor's source is a middle-aged man who had recovered from COVID-19. Material for sequencing was PBMCs or T cells enriched from blood (not recorded which). The chain joins TRBV7-3 to TRBJ2-2; D unresolved. The CDR3, as DNA: TGTGCCAGCAGCTTAACCCCGGGTGCCGGGGAGCTGTTTTTT. Translating it yields CASSLTPGAGELFF.